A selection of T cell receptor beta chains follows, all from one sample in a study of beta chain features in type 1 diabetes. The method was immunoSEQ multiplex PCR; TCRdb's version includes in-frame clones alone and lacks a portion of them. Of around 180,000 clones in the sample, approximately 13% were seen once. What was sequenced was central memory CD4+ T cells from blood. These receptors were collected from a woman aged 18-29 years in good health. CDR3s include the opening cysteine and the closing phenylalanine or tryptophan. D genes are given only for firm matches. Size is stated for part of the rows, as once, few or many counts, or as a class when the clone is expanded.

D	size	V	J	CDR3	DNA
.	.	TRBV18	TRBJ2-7	CASSPRSYYEQYF	TGTGCCAGCTCACCACGGTCCTACTACGAGCAGTACTTC
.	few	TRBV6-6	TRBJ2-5	CASRPRTSAVETQYF	TGTGCCAGCAGGCCAAGGACATCGGCTGTAGAGACCCAGTACTTC
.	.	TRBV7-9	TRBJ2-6	CASSSSQGNSGANVLTF	TGTGCCAGCAGCTCAAGCCAGGGAAACTCTGGGGCCAACGTCCTGACTTTC
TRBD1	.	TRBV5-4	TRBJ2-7	CASSRDRKAYEQYF	TGTGCCAGCAGCCGGGACAGGAAAGCCTACGAGCAGTACTTC
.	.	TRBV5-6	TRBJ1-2	CASSPTQVSGGYTF	TGTGCCAGCAGCCCGACGCAGGTATCGGGGGGCTACACCTTC
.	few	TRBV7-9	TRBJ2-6	CASSPGGLGGANVLTF	TGTGCCAGCAGCCCCGGAGGCCTGGGAGGGGCCAACGTCCTGACTTTC
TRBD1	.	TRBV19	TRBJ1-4	CASSKDREGEKLFF	TGTGCCAGTAGTAAGGACAGGGAGGGTGAAAAACTGTTTTTT
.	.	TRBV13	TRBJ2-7	CASSLGQFSYEQYF	TGTGCCAGCAGCTTAGGACAGTTTTCCTACGAGCAGTACTTC
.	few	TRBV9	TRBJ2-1	CASSPRLDPYYNEQFF	TGTGCCAGCAGCCCTCGACTAGACCCCTACTACAATGAGCAGTTCTTC
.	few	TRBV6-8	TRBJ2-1	CASSYSPGLQSLGASYNEQFF	TGTGCCAGCAGTTACTCGCCGGGACTCCAAAGTCTAGGGGCCTCCTACAATGAGCAGTTCTTC
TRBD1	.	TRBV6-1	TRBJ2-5	CASTGGQALQETQYF	TGTGCCAGCACCGGCGGACAGGCACTCCAAGAGACCCAGTACTTC
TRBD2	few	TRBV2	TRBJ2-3	CASSSLAGAVDTQYF	TGTGCCAGCAGTTCGCTAGCGGGAGCGGTAGATACGCAGTATTTT
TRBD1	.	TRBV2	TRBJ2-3	CASRKGQSTDTQYF	TGTGCCAGCAGAAAGGGACAGAGCACAGATACGCAGTATTTT
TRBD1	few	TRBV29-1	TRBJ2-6	CSVVVDRGLRGANVLTF	TGCAGCGTTGTAGTGGACAGGGGATTACGTGGGGCCAACGTCCTGACTTTC
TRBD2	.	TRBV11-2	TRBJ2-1	CASSSRLAEGNEQFF	TGTGCCAGCAGCTCTAGACTAGCGGAGGGCAATGAGCAGTTCTTC
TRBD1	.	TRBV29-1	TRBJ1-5	CSVTTGTEVNSNQPQHF	TGCAGCGTTACCACCGGGACAGAGGTAAATAGCAATCAGCCCCAGCATTTT
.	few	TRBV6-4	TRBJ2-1	CASSEQLNNEQFF	TGTGCCAGCAGTGAACAATTGAACAATGAGCAGTTCTTC
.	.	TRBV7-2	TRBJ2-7	CASSLVTSEQYF	TGTGCCAGCAGCTTGGTTACCTCCGAGCAGTACTTC
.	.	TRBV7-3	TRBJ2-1	CASSLGTSVYNEQFF	TGTGCCAGCAGCTTAGGTACGTCGGTCTACAATGAGCAGTTCTTC
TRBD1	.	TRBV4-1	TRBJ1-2	CASSQDFTVLPGQPDSNYGYTF	TGCGCCAGCAGCCAAGACTTTACCGTTCTACCGGGACAGCCTGATTCTAACTATGGCTACACCTTC
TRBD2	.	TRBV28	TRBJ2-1	CASSLELLSGRMFF	TGTGCCAGCAGTTTAGAACTCCTTAGCGGGAGGATGTTCTTC
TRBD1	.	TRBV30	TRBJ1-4	CAWYGTAGEKLFF	TGTGCCTGGTACGGGACAGCCGGAGAAAAACTGTTTTTT
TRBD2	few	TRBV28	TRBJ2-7	CATTGTTLEEQYF	TGTGCCACCACCGGGACTACTTTGGAAGAGCAGTACTTC
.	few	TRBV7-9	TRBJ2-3	CASSQRGTESTDTQYF	TGTGCCAGCAGCCAGCGGGGGACAGAAAGCACAGATACGCAGTATTTT
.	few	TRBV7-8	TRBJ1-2	CASSSVRQVTNYGYTF	TGTGCCAGCAGCTCCGTAAGACAAGTTACTAACTATGGCTACACCTTC
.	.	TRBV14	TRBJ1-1	CASSRAGMNTEAFF	TGTGCCAGCAGTCGGGCAGGGATGAACACTGAAGCTTTCTTT
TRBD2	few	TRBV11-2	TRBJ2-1	CASSSRLAGRLDEQFF	TGTGCCAGCAGCTCAAGACTAGCGGGAAGGCTGGATGAGCAGTTCTTC
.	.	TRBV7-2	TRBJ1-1	CASSFLDTEAFF	TGTGCCAGCAGCTTCTTAGACACTGAAGCTTTCTTT
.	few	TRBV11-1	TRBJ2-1	CASSLTGLPPRNEQFF	TGTGCCAGCAGCCTAACAGGACTACCCCCTCGGAATGAGCAGTTCTTC
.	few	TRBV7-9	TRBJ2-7	CASSFTQGYEQYF	TGTGCCAGCAGCTTCACACAGGGCTACGAGCAGTACTTC
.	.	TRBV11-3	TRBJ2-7	CASSLDPGSSYEQYF	TGTGCCAGCAGCTTAGATCCGGGAAGCTCCTACGAGCAGTACTTC
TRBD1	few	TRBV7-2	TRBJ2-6	CASSSWTGASSGANVLTF	TGTGCCAGCAGCTCCTGGACAGGGGCGAGCTCTGGGGCCAACGTCCTGACTTTC
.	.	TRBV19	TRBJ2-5	CASSRTGDQETQYF	TGTGCCAGTAGTCGCACAGGAGACCAAGAGACCCAGTACTTC
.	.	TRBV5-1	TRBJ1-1	CASSLQTGNTEAFF	TGCGCCAGCAGCCTCCAAACAGGGAACACTGAAGCTTTCTTT
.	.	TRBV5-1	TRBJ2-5	CASSSDGSGAQTQYF	TGCGCCAGCAGCTCGGATGGGTCAGGGGCACAGACCCAGTACTTC
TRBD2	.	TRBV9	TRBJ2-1	CASSVGTSGKPRLHEQFF	TGTGCCAGCAGCGTAGGGACTAGCGGGAAACCGAGGTTGCATGAGCAGTTCTTC
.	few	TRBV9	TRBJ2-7	CASSVGQGGTYEQYF	TGTGCCAGCAGCGTAGGGCAGGGGGGCACCTACGAGCAGTACTTC
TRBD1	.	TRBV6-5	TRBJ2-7	CASSYDRGKNEQYF	TGTGCCAGCAGTTACGACAGGGGGAAGAACGAGCAGTACTTC
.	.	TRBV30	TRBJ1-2	CAWSVPGYVLYGYTF	TGTGCCTGGAGTGTCCCGGGTTACGTACTCTATGGCTACACCTTC
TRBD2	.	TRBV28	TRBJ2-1	CASSTSGIGLFF	TGTGCCAGCAGTACTAGCGGGATAGGGCTGTTCTTC
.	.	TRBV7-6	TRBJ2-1	CASSLSPAVHYNEQFF	TGTGCCAGCAGCTTAAGCCCAGCGGTCCATTACAATGAGCAGTTCTTC
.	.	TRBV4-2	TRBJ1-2	CASSFYQGNYGYTF	TGTGCCAGCAGCTTTTATCAGGGAAACTATGGCTACACCTTC
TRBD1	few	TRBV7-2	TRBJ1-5	CASSRLPGQLNQPQHF	TGTGCCAGCAGTCGCTTGCCGGGACAGCTGAATCAGCCCCAGCATTTT
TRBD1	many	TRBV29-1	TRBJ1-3	CSVDTGTGFGNTIYF	TGCAGCGTTGACACCGGGACAGGGTTCGGAAACACCATATATTTT
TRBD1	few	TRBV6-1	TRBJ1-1	CASSAGTGPNTEAFF	TGTGCCAGCAGTGCCGGGACAGGCCCGAACACTGAAGCTTTCTTT
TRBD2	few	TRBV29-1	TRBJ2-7	CSAKLAEGREQYF	TGCAGCGCGAAACTAGCGGAGGGTAGGGAGCAGTACTTC
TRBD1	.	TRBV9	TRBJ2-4	CASSWDRTVGRNIQYF	TGTGCCAGCAGCTGGGACAGAACGGTGGGGAGAAACATTCAGTACTTC
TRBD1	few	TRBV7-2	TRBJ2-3	CASSLRTGSTDTQYF	TGTGCCAGCAGCTTAAGGACAGGGAGCACAGATACGCAGTATTTT
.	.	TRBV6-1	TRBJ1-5	CASSEMVPYSNQPQHF	TGTGCCAGCAGTGAGATGGTCCCCTATAGCAATCAGCCCCAGCATTTT